Described below is a single T cell receptor (beta chain) sequence and its context. This clonotype was observed a few times. Its antigen is currently not known. A read error may account for a junction end that differs from germline. What the treatment or condition label conveys for this sample: live attenuated yellow fever vaccine strain. At every blood-draw timepoint, two biological replicates of bulk PBMCs were collected. A standard Ficoll-Paque protocol was used to isolate PBMCs from peripheral blood. TriZol was used to extract RNA from bulk PBMCs, CD4 and CD8 fractions, and dextramer-positive and dextramer-negative fractions. The data derive from a study of T cells after yellow fever vaccination (dated by TCRdb to between 2018 and 2021). Regarding the complete study: The SMART-Seq v4 Ultra Low Input RNA kit was used to prepare libraries from fractions with low cell numbers. The cohort comprised two healthy male donors, one aged 18 to 30 and one aged 30 to 40 years. Blood was drawn at multiple timepoints before and after primary and secondary immunization, with bulk PBMC replicates and cell subsets isolated. To track T-cell clones before and after primary and booster YFV17D yellow fever vaccination, bulk TCR alpha and beta repertoires were sequenced longitudinally.

The CDR3 contains 15 residues, cysteine and phenylalanine counted. Only the CDR3 DNA stays, 45 bases, in frame from base 1. CDR1 and CDR2 (MGHDK, SYGVNS) derive from the germline V gene. Here is what the overall study found, with its caveats: Because the study included only a couple of donors, the extent to which the findings can be generalized is limited. A small fraction of clonotypes showed up in both the CD4 and CD8 compartments, probably as a result of convergent recombination. FACS-sorted repertoires could contain abundant contaminating clonotypes from the bulk population, so computational filtering was required. Most clones expanded after primary vaccination were re-detected after the booster (about 95% of CD4 and approximately 85% of CD8), suggesting broad memory maintenance. The secondary T-cell response was found to be weaker but faster than the primary response, with a peak reached on day 5 rather than on day 15.

Synthesis of TCR cDNA relied on 5'RACE template switching, a step that introduced a universal primer site along with unique molecular identifiers. Priming of cDNA synthesis was performed from both the TCR alpha and TCR beta constant segments. Library amplification used two PCR steps, and the second PCR step added sample barcodes and sequencing adapters. Sequencing of libraries was done on Illumina HiSeq 2500 (2x100 bp) or NovaSeq (2x150 bp). As for the original processing: MIGEC was used to demultiplex reads and collapse the reads into UMI consensus sequences, and MiXCR was used for V(D)J alignment. Clonotypes responding to the vaccine were identified with edgeR on replicate PBMC samples, with the criteria of FDR below 0.01 and a log2 fold change above 5 up to day 15. Each bulk clonotype received a CD4 or CD8 identity based on whether the sequenced CD4 or CD8 repertoire contained that clonotype at higher abundance. The public reads were reprocessed in TCRdb via fastp at Q25 and MiXCR, keeping in-frame beta chains. Identical CDR3 proteins give one entry, which carries the most common genes and DNA. The V and J calls shown here were made by TCRdb, not taken from the authors' results. The table for this sample lists 500,000 to 650,000 distinct CDR3 sequences; around 16% of them were counted only once. The top ten constitute around a sixth of the sample.

The material sequenced was PBMCs, taken around 5 days after the first yellow fever vaccination. The receptor comes from a man aged 18-30 years who received the YFV17D yellow fever vaccine. The chain is made from TRBV25-1 and TRBJ1-2; the D segment could be TRBD1, given 6 matching bases. The DNA sequence follows: TGTGCCAGCCGTGAGGGGGATTCTCTTAACTATGGCTACACCTTC. Its product reads: CASREGDSLNYGYTF.